The clone carrying this T cell receptor beta chain was counted once. No antigen is known for it. V lost 5 bases and J lost 4, with 11 bases in between. Germline V gene sequence: CDR1 SEHNR, CDR2 FQNEAQ (reference sequence). This CDR3 is 14 amino acids long. The entry originates in a study of T cell responses to AZD1222 COVID-19 vaccine. Study-level findings and limits: Baseline seropositivity occurred in only a handful of AZD1222 recipients. Spike as a whole was targeted by vaccine-associated CD4 TCRs, dominant at 160-218 and 743-854. Spike-specific TCRs gained breadth and depth after people received two AZD1222 doses.

Using immunoSEQ multiplex PCR, the repertoire was profiled, and TCRdb retains in-frame clones only, with some absent. This table holds more than 150,000 clones, about 91% found once. The sequenced sample was peripheral blood, obtained 28 days after the second AZD1222 dose. The V call is TRBV7-9, the J call TRBJ2-2; D is uncertain. This sequence was found in an adult who received the AZD1222 COVID-19 vaccine. The CDR3 DNA reads TGTGCCAGCAGCAGGTCAATGGGCACCGGGGAGCTGTTTTTT. This encodes CASSRSMGTGELFF.